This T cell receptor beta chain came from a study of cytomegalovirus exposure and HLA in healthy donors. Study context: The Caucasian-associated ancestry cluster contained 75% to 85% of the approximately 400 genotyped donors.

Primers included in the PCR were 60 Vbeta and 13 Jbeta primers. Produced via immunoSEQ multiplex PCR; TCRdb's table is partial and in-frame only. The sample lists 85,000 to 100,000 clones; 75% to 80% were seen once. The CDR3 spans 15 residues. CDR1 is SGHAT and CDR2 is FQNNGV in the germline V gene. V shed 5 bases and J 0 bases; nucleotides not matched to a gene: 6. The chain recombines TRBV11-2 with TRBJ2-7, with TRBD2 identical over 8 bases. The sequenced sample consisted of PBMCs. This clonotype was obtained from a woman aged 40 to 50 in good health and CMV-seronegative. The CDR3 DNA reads TGTGCCAGCAGCCCCCAGCGGGGGAGCTCCTACGAGCAGTACTTC. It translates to CASSPQRGSSYEQYF.